Shown below are 16 T cell receptor beta chains from a single sample sequenced in a study of CD8 T cells in Susac syndrome. Random hexamers served to reverse transcribe roughly 0.5 to 1 ug RNA. TCRdb re-called the immunoSEQ multiplex PCR reads with MiXCR, one entry per CDR3 protein. The sample shows 150,000 to 200,000 distinct CDR3 sequences, approximately 95% of them seen only once. The sequenced sample consisted of CD4+ T cells from PBMCs. The receptors were sampled from a human donor with Susac syndrome.

CDR3 sequence: CASRDGTVQETQYF. The DNA for the CDR3 is TGTGCCAGCAGGGATGGGACAGTCCAAGAGACCCAGTACTTC. The chain employs TRBV2 and TRBJ2-5, with 7 bases identical to TRBD1. V lost 6 bases and J lost 1; bases outside the gene matches: 5. The germline V gene has CDR1 SNHLY and CDR2 FYNNEI. The CDR3 sequence is 14 residues long.

This chain connects TRBV23-1 to TRBJ2-2; TRBD1 matches at 11 bases. TRBV23-1 is an open reading frame, and its role is uncertain. The trim removed 8 bases at V and 5 bases at J, leaving 7 bases unmatched. CDR3 length: 15 residues. The CDR3 sequence is CASLGTGGRTGELFF. The CDR3 nucleotides read TGCGCCAGCCTTGGGACAGGGGGAAGGACCGGGGAGCTGTTTTTT.

This clonotype was counted once. V is TRBV5-1 and J is TRBJ1-5, with TRBD1 as a possible D gene (6 bases). V lost 3 bases to trimming and J lost 1 base, with 11 bases between them. This CDR3 contains 15 residues. CDR1 is SGHRS, CDR2 YFSETQ, per germline. For the CDR3, the DNA is TGCGCCAGCAGCTCCGAAGGGGGAAGCAATCAGCCCCAGCATTTT. Its protein product is CASSSEGGSNQPQHF.

This rearrangement joins TRBV5-4 to TRBJ2-2; possibly TRBD1 for D (5 bases). The CDR3 has 15 amino acids. Looked up from germline, CDR1 is SGHNT and CDR2 is YYREEE (reference sequence). The V and J ends lost 0 bases and 5 bases respectively, with 11 bases between them. The DNA for the CDR3 is TGTGCCAGCAGCTTGGCCAGGGCTGGGACCGGGGAGCTGTTTTTT. It specifies CASSLARAGTGELFF.

The chain couples TRBV6-6 to TRBJ2-3; 11 nucleotides line up with TRBD2. The CDR3 runs to 16 residues. The junction had 5 bases not matched to a gene; V was cut back by 5 bases and J by 1 base. Per the germline V gene, CDR1 is MNHNY and CDR2 is SVGAGI (reference sequence). In DNA form, the CDR3 reads TGTGCCAGCAGTCCCATAGCGGGGGGGGGCACAGATACGCAGTATTTT. Its translation: CASSPIAGGGTDTQYF.

This chain joins TRBV30 and TRBJ2-5; D call uncertain. Germline V gives CDR1 GTSNPN, CDR2 SVGIG (reference sequence). CDR3 length: 12 residues. Trimming left V 4 bases short and J 4 bases short, with 10 bases between. Here the CDR3 DNA reads TGTGCCTGGATTCCCATCCCAGAGACCCAGTACTTC. It codes for CAWIPIPETQYF.

This chain joins TRBV15 and TRBJ2-1, with no clear D. Per the germline V gene, CDR1 is LNHNV and CDR2 is YYDKDF (reference sequence). V was trimmed by 7 bases and J by 9 bases, leaving 10 bases between them. The CDR3 is 11 residues long. The CDR3 region is CATMGFSEQFF. The CDR3 region has the DNA TGTGCCACCATGGGGTTTAGTGAGCAGTTCTTC. Drawing the rest from reference TRBV15 and TRBJ2-1, the complete variable domain is DAMVIQNPRYQVTQFGKPVTLSCSQTLNHNVMYWYQQKSSQAPKLLFHYYDKDFNNEADTPDNFQSRRPNTSFCFLDIRSPGLGDTAMYLCATMGFSEQFFGPGTRLTVL.

The chain recombines TRBV9 with TRBJ2-5, with TRBD2 matching 11 bases. V lost 0 bases to trimming and J lost 4 bases; unmatched junction nucleotides: 5. This CDR3 contains 16 residues. CDR1 and CDR2 (germline): SGDLS, YYNGEE. The CDR3 is CASSVDSGGAIETQYF. The CDR3 coding sequence is TGTGCCAGCAGCGTAGATAGCGGGGGGGCCATAGAGACCCAGTACTTC.

J is TRBJ1-4 and V is TRBV7-8, with TRBD1 matching 11 bases. CDR3 length: 17 amino acids. CDR1 is SGHVS, CDR2 FQNEAQ, per germline. Trimming cost V 5 bases and J 4 bases; bases outside gene matches: 9. The CDR3 DNA is TGTGCCAGCAGCCCGGGACAGGGGGTTTCTATTAATGAAAAACTGTTTTTT. It specifies CASSPGQGVSINEKLFF.

This clonotype was seen only once. The chain carries TRBV18 and TRBJ1-2; the D is unclear. Germline V lookup: CDR1 KGHSH, CDR2 LQKENI. V lost 3 bases and J lost 4, with 9 bases in between. The CDR3 consists of 13 residues. In nucleotides, the CDR3 is TGTGCCAGCTCACCTCAGGACGCCTATGGCTACACCTTC. Translated, it gives CASSPQDAYGYTF.

CDR3 bases: TGTGCCAGCAGCGCCGTGGGGAGGGAAAAACTGTTTTTT. This encodes CASSAVGREKLFF. J is TRBJ1-4 and V is TRBV14; no clear D. The germline V and J ends were trimmed by 5 bases and 8 bases, with 12 bases remaining between them. Germline lookup yields CDR1 SGHDN and CDR2 FVKESK. The CDR3 spans 13 residues.

The chain combines TRBV5-6 with TRBJ1-5; D remains unclear. V was clipped by 0 bases and J by 4 bases, with 8 bases between them. The CDR3 runs 14 residues. The germline gives CDR1 SGHDT, CDR2 YYEEEE. CDR3 protein: CASSLVGRNQPQHF. CDR3 coding DNA: TGTGCCAGCAGCTTGGTGGGAAGGAATCAGCCCCAGCATTTT.

The chain uses TRBV6-6 and TRBJ1-5; TRBD1 agrees at 7 bases. V dropped 6 bases and J dropped 0; count of bases not matched to a gene: 5. The germline CDR1 and CDR2 sequences are MNHNY and SVGAGI (reference sequence). The CDR3 has 15 amino acids. CDR3 amino acids: CASSGGTASNQPQHF. The CDR3 DNA is TGTGCCAGCAGCGGAGGGACAGCTAGCAATCAGCCCCAGCATTTT.

V usage is TRBV13 and J usage is TRBJ2-1; 10 bases are a match to TRBD2. Germline CDR1 reads PRHDT; CDR2 reads FYEKMQ (reference sequence). V was pared by 1 base and J by 7 bases, with 13 bases of the junction left unmatched. The CDR3 has 18 amino acids. CDR3 protein: CASSLAPLSGGYGNEQFF. CDR3 nucleotide sequence: TGTGCCAGCAGCTTAGCCCCTCTTAGCGGGGGGTATGGGAATGAGCAGTTCTTC.

This chain uses TRBV2 with TRBJ1-1; 8 bases align to TRBD1. From germline, CDR1 is SNHLY and CDR2 FYNNEI. This CDR3 has 11 residues. V shed 6 bases and J 8 bases; nucleotides not matched to a gene: 2. This CDR3 reads CASRAGGEAFF. The DNA of the CDR3 is TGTGCCAGCAGAGCAGGGGGCGAAGCTTTCTTT.

The chain carries TRBV29-1 and TRBJ1-5, with 7 bases that match TRBD1. V shed 5 bases, J shed 6 bases, and the junction held 4 bases outside the gene matches. CDR3 length: 12 amino acids. From germline, CDR1 is SQVTM and CDR2 ANQGSEA. The CDR3 DNA reads TGCAGCGTTCAGACAGGGCCTCAGCCCCAGCATTTT. Its protein product is CSVQTGPQPQHF. Variable domain in full (rest from reference TRBV29-1 and TRBJ1-5): SAVISQKPSRDICQRGTSLTIQCQVDSQVTMMFWYRQQPGQSLTLIATANQGSEATYESGFVIDKFPISRPNLTFSTLTVSNMSPEDSSIYLCSVQTGPQPQHFGDGTRLSIL.